The present T cell receptor (beta chain) was sequenced within a study of Ad26.COV2.S vaccination and SARS-CoV-2 variants. Only in-frame clones appear in the TCRdb table, and some are missing; sequencing was by immunoSEQ multiplex PCR. The sample shows about 480,000 clones, roughly 85% of them seen only once. Specified treatment: some 20 received Ad26.COV2.S at low or high dose, single or two shots; several received placebo; per-sample allocation not given. Material that was analyzed had been drawn on day 63 after the first vaccine or placebo injection. CDR1 and CDR2 from the germline V gene are SGHNT and YYREEE (reference sequence). The CDR3 runs 14 residues. V dropped 3 bases and J dropped 1 base, with 10 bases sitting between them.

Sequences were derived from peripheral blood, sampled in a trial of Ad26.COV2.S vaccine versus placebo. This clonotype was obtained from a person aged 18-60 years who received the Ad26.COV2.S COVID-19 vaccine or a placebo. The chain joins TRBV5-4 to TRBJ2-5; possibly TRBD1 or TRBD2 for D (5 bases each). The CDR3 nucleotides are TGTGCCAGCAGCTCGGGACCCTCCCAAGAGACCCAGTACTTC. Translating it yields CASSSGPSQETQYF.